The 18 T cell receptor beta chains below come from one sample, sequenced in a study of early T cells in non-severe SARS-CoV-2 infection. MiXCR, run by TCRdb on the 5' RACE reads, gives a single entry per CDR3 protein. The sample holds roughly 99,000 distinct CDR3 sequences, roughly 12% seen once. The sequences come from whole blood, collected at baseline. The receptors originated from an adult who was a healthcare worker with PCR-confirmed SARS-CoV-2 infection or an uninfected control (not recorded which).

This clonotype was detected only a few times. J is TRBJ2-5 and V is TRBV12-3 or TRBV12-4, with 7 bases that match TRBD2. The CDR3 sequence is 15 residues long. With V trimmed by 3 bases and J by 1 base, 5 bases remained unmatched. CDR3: CASSFGGGIQETQYF. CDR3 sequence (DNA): TGTGCCAGCAGTTTCGGCGGGGGTATCCAAGAGACCCAGTACTTC.

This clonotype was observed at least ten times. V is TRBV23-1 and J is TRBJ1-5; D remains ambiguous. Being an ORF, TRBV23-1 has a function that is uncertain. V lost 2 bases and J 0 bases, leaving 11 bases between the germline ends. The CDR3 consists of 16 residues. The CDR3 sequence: CASSQIRVISNQPQHF. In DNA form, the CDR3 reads TGCGCCAGCAGTCAAATAAGGGTTATTAGCAATCAGCCCCAGCATTTT.

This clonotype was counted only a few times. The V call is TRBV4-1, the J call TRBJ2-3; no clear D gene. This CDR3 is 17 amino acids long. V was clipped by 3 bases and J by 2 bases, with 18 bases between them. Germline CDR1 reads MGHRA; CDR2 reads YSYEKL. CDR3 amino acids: CASSHPIGQMNTDTQYF. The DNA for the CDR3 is TGCGCCAGCAGCCACCCTATCGGGCAAATGAACACAGATACGCAGTATTTT.

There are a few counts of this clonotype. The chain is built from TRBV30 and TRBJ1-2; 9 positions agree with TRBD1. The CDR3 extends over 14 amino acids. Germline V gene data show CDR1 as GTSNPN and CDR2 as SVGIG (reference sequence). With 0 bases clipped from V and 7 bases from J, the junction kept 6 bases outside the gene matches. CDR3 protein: CAWSVRQGDSGYTF. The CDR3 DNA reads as TGTGCCTGGAGTGTACGACAGGGGGACTCTGGCTACACCTTC.

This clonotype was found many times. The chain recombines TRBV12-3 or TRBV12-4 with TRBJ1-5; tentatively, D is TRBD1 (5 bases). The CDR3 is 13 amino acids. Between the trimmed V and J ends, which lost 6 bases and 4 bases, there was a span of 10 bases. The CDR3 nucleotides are TGTGCCAGCAGCAGAGGGGAGAATCAGCCCCAGCATTTT. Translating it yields CASSRGENQPQHF.

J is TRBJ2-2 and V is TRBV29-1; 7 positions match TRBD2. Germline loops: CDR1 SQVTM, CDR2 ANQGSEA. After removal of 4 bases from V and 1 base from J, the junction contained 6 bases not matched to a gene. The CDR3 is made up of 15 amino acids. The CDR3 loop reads CSVGGGRENTGELFF. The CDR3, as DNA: TGCAGCGTTGGCGGTGGGAGGGAGAACACCGGGGAGCTGTTTTTT.

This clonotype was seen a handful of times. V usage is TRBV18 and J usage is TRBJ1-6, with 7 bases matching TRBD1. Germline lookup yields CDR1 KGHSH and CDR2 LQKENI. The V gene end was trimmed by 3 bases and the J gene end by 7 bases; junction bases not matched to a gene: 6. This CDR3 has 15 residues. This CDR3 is CASSPRQGGNSPLHF. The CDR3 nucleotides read TGTGCCAGCTCACCTCGACAGGGAGGAAATTCACCCCTCCACTTT.

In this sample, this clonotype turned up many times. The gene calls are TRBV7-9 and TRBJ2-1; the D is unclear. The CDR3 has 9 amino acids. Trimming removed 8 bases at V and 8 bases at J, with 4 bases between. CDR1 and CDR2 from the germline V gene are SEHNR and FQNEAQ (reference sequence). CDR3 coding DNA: TGTGCCAGCCCAGATGAGCAGTTCTTC. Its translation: CASPDEQFF.

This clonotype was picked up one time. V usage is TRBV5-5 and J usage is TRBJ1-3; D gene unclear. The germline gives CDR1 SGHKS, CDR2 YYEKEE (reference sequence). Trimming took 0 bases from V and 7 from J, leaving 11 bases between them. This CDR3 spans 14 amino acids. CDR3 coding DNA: TGTGCCAGCAGCTTGGCCGGCAAACGGAACACCATATATTTT. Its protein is CASSLAGKRNTIYF.

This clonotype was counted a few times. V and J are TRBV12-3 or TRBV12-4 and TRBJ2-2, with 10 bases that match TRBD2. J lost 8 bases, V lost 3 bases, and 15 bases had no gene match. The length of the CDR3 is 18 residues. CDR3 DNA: TGTGCCAGCAGTTTCGGCGCGCCTAGCGGGAGTGTGCGTGGGGAGCTGTTTTTT. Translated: CASSFGAPSGSVRGELFF.

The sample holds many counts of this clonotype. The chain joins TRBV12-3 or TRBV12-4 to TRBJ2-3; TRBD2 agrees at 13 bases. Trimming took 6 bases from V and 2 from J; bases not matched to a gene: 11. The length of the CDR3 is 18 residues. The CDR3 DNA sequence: TGTGCCAGCAGCCTACTAGCGGGGGGGGTCCAGGCCACAGATACGCAGTATTTT. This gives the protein CASSLLAGGVQATDTQYF.

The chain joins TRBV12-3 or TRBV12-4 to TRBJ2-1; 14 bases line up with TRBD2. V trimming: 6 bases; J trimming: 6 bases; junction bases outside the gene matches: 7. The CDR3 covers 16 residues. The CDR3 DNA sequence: TGTGCCAGCAGCCTGGGACTAGCGGGAGTGGGCAATGAGCAGTTCTTC. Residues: CASSLGLAGVGNEQFF.

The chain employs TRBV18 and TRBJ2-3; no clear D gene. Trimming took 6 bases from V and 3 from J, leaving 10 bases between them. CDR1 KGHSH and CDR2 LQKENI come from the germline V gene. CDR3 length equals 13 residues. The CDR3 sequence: CASSGRRTDTQYF. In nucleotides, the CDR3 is TGTGCCAGCTCCGGGCGAAGAACAGATACGCAGTATTTT.

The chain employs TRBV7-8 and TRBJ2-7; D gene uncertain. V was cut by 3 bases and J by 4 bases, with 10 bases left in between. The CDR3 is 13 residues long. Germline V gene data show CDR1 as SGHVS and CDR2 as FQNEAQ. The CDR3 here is CASSFLAQYEQYF. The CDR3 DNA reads TGTGCCAGCAGCTTCCTCGCCCAGTACGAGCAGTACTTC.

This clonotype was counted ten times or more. CDR3 residues: CASSLSTSTDTQYF. The CDR3 coding sequence is TGTGCCAGCAGCTTGAGCACTAGCACAGATACGCAGTATTTT. The gene calls are TRBV11-2 and TRBJ2-3; no firm D call. Trimming cost V 3 bases and J 0 bases, with 7 bases left between them. This CDR3 has 14 amino acids. CDR1 and CDR2 from the germline V gene are SGHAT and FQNNGV.

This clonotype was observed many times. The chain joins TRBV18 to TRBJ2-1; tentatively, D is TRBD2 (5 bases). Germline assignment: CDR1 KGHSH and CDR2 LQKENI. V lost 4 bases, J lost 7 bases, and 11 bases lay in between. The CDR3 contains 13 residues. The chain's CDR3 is CASSRTRGNEQFF. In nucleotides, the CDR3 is TGTGCCAGCTCACGAACTAGAGGAAATGAGCAGTTCTTC.

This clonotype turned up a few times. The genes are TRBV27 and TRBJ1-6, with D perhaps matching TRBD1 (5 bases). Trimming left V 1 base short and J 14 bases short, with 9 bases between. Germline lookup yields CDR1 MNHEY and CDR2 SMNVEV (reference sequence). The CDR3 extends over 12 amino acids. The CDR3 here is CASSLFRGTLHF. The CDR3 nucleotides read TGTGCCAGCAGTTTATTCCGGGGCACCCTCCACTTT.

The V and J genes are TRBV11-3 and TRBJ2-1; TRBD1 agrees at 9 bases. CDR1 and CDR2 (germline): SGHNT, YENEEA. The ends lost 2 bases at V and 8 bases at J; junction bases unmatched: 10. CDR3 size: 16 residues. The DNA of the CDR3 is TGTGCCAGCAGCTTAAGCGGAGGACAGGGGCGCGATGAGCAGTTCTTC. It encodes CASSLSGGQGRDEQFF.